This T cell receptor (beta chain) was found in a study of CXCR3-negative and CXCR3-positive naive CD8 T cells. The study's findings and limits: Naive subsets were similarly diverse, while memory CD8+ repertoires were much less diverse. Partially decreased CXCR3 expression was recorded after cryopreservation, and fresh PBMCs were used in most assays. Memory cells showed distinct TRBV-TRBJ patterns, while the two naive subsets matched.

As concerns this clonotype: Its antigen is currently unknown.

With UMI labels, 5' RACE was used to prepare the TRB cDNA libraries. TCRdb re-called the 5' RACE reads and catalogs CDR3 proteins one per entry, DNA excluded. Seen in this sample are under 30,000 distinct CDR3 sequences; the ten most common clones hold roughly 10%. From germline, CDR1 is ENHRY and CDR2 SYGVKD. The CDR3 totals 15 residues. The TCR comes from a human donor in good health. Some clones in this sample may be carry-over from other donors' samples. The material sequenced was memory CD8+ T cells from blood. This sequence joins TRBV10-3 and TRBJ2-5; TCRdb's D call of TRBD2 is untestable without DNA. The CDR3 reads CAISGEREEGETQYF.